The sample holds a few counts of the clone carrying this T cell receptor beta chain. Other DNA sequences in this specimen translate into the identical CDR3. The data were taken from a study of shared clonotypes between healthy human individuals. Clones were sequenced by immunoSEQ multiplex PCR, and TCRdb holds only the in-frame ones, with some missing. This table has hundreds of thousands of clones, roughly 77% appearing once. The specimen was PBMCs. The clonotype comes from a woman between 40 and 50 years old in good health. Some clones in this sample may be carry-over from other donors' samples.

The CDR3 protein is CASSLDRNTEAFF. The CDR3 coding sequence is TGTGCCAGCAGCTTGGACAGGAACACTGAAGCTTTCTTT. This chain links TRBV7-3 with TRBJ1-1; perhaps TRBD1 as D (6 bases). CDR3 length equals 13 residues. The germline CDR1 and CDR2 sequences are SGHTA and FQGTGA. Trimming took 3 bases from V and 1 from J, leaving 6 bases between them.